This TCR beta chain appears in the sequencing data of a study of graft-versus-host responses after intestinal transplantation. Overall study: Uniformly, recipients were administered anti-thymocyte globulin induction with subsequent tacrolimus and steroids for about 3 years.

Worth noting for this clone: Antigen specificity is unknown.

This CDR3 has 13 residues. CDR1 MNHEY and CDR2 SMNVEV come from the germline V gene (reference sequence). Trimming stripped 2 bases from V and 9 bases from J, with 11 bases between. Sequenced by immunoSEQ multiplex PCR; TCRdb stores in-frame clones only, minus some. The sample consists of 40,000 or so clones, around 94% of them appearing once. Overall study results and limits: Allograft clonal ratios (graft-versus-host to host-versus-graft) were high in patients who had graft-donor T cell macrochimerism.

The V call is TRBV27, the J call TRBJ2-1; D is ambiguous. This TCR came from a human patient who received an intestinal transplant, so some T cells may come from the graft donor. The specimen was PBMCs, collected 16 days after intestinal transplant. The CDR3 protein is CASSLTLPGEQFF. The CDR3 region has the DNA TGTGCCAGCAGTTTAACTCTACCGGGTGAGCAGTTCTTC.